The clone carrying this TCR beta chain was observed a handful of times. Its matching antigen is unknown. Reverse transcription of all isolated RNA meant that expressed TCRB transcripts were sequenced. Generated by immunoSEQ multiplex PCR, the TCRdb table keeps only in-frame clones and is missing some. The table records under 300,000 clones, around 15% of them present only once. From germline, CDR1 is LNHDA and CDR2 SQIVND (reference sequence). Trimming cost V 6 bases and J 5 bases, with 19 bases left between them. The CDR3 sequence is 15 residues long. This entry comes from a study of beta chain features in type 1 diabetes. Regarding the study as a whole: Type 1 diabetes patients had moderately but significantly shorter TCRB CDR3s in all four CD4+ subsets.

Sequences were obtained from naive CD4+ T cells from blood. This receptor was identified in a man aged 25 to 45 with type 1 diabetes. This rearrangement joins TRBV19 to TRBJ1-1; unclear D gene. The CDR3 DNA sequence: TGTGCCAGTAGCGACCTAATAATTCGAGGGACTGAAGCTTTCTTT. As protein: CASSDLIIRGTEAFF.